This TCR beta chain appears in the sequencing data of a study of T cell changes during pregnancy in multiple sclerosis. TCRdb keeps only in-frame clones here, not all; method: immunoSEQ multiplex PCR. This sample has 65,000 to 95,000 clones, with 94% found just once. Germline lookup yields CDR1 MNHNY and CDR2 SVGAGI (reference sequence). The CDR3 length is 16 residues. Remarks on this clone: At one of its ends the junction is not consistent with the germline gene, which may arise from a read error.

Sequencing was performed on peripheral blood, taken in the second trimester of pregnancy. The J gene is TRBJ1-1, the V gene TRBV6-6; 7 bases agree with TRBD1. This receptor was taken from a female donor in good health, enrolled as a control in a pregnancy study. CDR3 in amino acids: CASSYSLDRVNTEAFF. CDR3 bases: TGTGCCAGCAGCTACTCGCTCGACAGGGTTAACACTGAAGCTTTCTTT.